This TCR beta chain was sequenced for a study of T-cell memory formation after mild COVID-19. About the research overall: The TCR clusters were mostly specific to one donor.

MiXCR, run by TCRdb on the 5' RACE reads, gives a single entry per CDR3 protein. This sample has 200,000 to 300,000 distinct CDR3 sequences, with 15% to 20% found just once. Comments on this clonotype: Antigen unknown.

Notes on the study in general: Clones that got smaller from day 15 to 85 had even CD4/CD8, while clones growing later tipped toward CD4+. CD4+ clones that contracted lay mainly in CM and EM; CD8+ ones lay in EMRA.

The length of the CDR3 is 20 residues. The V segment lost 6 bases and the J segment 0 bases; nucleotides outside the gene matches: 17. CDR1 is SGHAT and CDR2 is FQNNGV in the germline V gene. V is TRBV11-2 and J is TRBJ2-1; 10 nucleotides line up with TRBD1. This receptor was taken from a man younger than 35 who had mild COVID-19 (a few samples of this study predate the infection). Cell type and time point are not known. Sequencing was carried out using PBMCs or a T cell subset sorted from them (not recorded which). The CDR3 bases are TGTGCCAGCAGTCAAATTCGGGACAGGGGACCAACTGGCTCCTACAATGAGCAGTTCTTC. Translation gives CASSQIRDRGPTGSYNEQFF.